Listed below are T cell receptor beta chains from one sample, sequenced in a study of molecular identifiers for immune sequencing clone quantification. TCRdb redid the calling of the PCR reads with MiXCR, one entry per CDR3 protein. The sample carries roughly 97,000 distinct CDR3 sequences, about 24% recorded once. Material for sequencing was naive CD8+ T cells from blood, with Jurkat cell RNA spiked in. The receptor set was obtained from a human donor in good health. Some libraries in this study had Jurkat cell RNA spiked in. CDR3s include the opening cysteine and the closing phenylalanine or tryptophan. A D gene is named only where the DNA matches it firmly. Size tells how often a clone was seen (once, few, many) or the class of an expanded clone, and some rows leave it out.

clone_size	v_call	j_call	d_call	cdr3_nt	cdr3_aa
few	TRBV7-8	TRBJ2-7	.	TGTGCCAGCAGCTTAGCGGGGGGAGAGGGCTACGAGCAGTACTTC	CASSLAGGEGYEQYF
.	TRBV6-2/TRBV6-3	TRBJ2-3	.	TGTGCCAGCGGTGAATCGCTAGCCGGGGGACTTACCGATACGCAGTATTTT	CASGESLAGGLTDTQYF
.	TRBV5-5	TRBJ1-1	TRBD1	TGTGCCAGCAGCCAAACGGACAGGGGGCTTGAGACTGAAGCTTTCTTT	CASSQTDRGLETEAFF
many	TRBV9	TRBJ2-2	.	TGTGCCAGCAGCGTTAGCGGAGACACCGGGGAGCTGTTTTTT	CASSVSGDTGELFF
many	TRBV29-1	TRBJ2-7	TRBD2	TGCAGCGTCCGGGCTAGCGGGTCCTACGAGCAGTACTTC	CSVRASGSYEQYF
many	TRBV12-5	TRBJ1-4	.	TGTGCTAGTGGTTTGCCACAAACCAACGGGGGGGTAACTAATGAAAAACTGTTTTTT	CASGLPQTNGGVTNEKLFF
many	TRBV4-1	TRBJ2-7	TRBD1	TGCGCCAGCAGCCAAGCGGACAGGGGAGGGTACGAGCAGTACTTC	CASSQADRGGYEQYF
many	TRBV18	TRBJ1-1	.	TGTGCCAGCTCACCGAAGGGCATGAACACTGAAGCTTTCTTT	CASSPKGMNTEAFF
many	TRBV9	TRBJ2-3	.	TGTGCCAGCAGCGGCGACAATGGCTTAGAGCCGCAGTATTTT	CASSGDNGLEPQYF
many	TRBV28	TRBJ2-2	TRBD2	TGTGCCAGTCTTACCTACAGCCCGGCTAGCGGGAGCCACGGGGAGCTGTTTTTT	CASLTYSPASGSHGELFF
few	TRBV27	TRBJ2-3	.	TGTGCCAGCAGTTTATATCTAGCTTACACAGATACGCAGTATTTT	CASSLYLAYTDTQYF
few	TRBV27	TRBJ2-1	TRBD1	TGTGCCAGCAGTCAAGACAGGGATTACTACAATGAGCAGTTCTTC	CASSQDRDYYNEQFF
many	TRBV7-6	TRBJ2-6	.	TGTGCCAGCAGCCCCTGGACGCTCTCTGGGGCCAACGTCCTGACTTTC	CASSPWTLSGANVLTF
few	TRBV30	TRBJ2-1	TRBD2	TGTGCCTGGAGTTGGCTAGCGGGAGGGAATGAGCAGTTCTTC	CAWSWLAGGNEQFF
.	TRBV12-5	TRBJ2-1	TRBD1	TGTGCTAGTGGTTACGAGACAGGGGATGTAAATGAGCAGTTCTTC	CASGYETGDVNEQFF
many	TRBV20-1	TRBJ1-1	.	TGCAGTGCTCGGGCGGGCGACACTGAAGCTTTCTTT	CSARAGDTEAFF
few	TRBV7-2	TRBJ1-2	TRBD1	TGTGCCAGCAGCTTAACCACAGGGGGCAGTTATGGCTACACCTTC	CASSLTTGGSYGYTF
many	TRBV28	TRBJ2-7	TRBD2	TGTGCCAGCAGCCTAAGCGGGAGCTCCTACGAGCAGTACTTC	CASSLSGSSYEQYF
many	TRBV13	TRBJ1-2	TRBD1	TGTGCCAGTACCGGGACAGGGTTTCGTACTACCTATGGCTACACCTTC	CASTGTGFRTTYGYTF
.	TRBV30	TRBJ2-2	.	TGTGCCTCGCACAGGCAGACTAGTGTAGGGGCCGGGGAGCTGTTTTTT	CASHRQTSVGAGELFF
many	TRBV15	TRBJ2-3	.	TGTGCCACCAGCGGGCAGGAGGGGAGTCTCACAGATACGCAGTATTTT	CATSGQEGSLTDTQYF
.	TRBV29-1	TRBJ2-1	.	TGCAGCGCCCGGTCGGGGGGAGGGGGTCAGGGGCAGTTCTTC	CSARSGGGGQGQFF
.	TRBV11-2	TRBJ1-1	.	TGTGCCGGCAGCCTATCGAGGGCGGAGGCTGAAGCTTTCTTT	CAGSLSRAEAEAFF
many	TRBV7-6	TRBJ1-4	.	TGTGCCAGCAGCTTAGACGAAAAACTGTTTTTT	CASSLDEKLFF
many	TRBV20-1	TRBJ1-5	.	TGCAGTGCTAGAGATGGGGCAGGGGCCACGGAGCAGCCCCAGCATTTT	CSARDGAGATEQPQHF
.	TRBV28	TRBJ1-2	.	TGTGCCAGCAGTAAGGACACCTTAAACTATGGCTACACCTTC	CASSKDTLNYGYTF
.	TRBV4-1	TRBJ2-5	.	TGCGCCAGCAGCCAATGGCTAGCCCAAGAGACCCAGTACTTC	CASSQWLAQETQYF
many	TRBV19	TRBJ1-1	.	TGTGCCAGTACCCTAGGACAAGCGATGAACACTGAAGCTTTCTTT	CASTLGQAMNTEAFF
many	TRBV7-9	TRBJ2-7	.	TGTGCCAGCAGCTTATGGGCGGCCTACGAGCAGTACTTC	CASSLWAAYEQYF
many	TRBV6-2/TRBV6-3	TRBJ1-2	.	TGTGCCAGCAGCACGCCAGGGGATAGCTATGGCTACACCTTC	CASSTPGDSYGYTF
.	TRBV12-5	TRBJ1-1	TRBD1	TGTGCTAGTGGTTTGGCGGACAGGGCGGGAACTGAAGCTCTCTTT	CASGLADRAGTEALF
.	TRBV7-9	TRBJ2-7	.	TGTGCCAGCAGCCCCCAGTGGAACGAGCAGTACTTC	CASSPQWNEQYF
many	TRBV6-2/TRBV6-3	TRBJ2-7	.	TGTGCCAGCACTCAAGCGGGCGGCTTCTCCTACGAGCAGTACTTC	CASTQAGGFSYEQYF
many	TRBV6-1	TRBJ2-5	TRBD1	TGTGCCAGCAGTGAGACGACAGGGCCCCAAGAGACCCAGTACTTC	CASSETTGPQETQYF
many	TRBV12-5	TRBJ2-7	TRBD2	TGTGCTAGTGGTTTGGTATCAGCGGGGGGGCCCTACGAGCAGTACTTC	CASGLVSAGGPYEQYF
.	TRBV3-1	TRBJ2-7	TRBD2	TGTGCCAGCAGCCAAGGGGGGGTACTAGCGGGCCAGCGGGGCGAGCAGTACTTC	CASSQGGVLAGQRGEQYF
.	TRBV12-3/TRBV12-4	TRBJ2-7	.	TGTGCCAGCAGTCCGAGCCTAAGGGGGTATACCTACGAGCAGTACTTC	CASSPSLRGYTYEQYF
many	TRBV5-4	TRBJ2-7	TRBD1	TGTGCCAGCAGCGGGGGCGGACAGGAGACCTACGAGCAGTACTTC	CASSGGGQETYEQYF
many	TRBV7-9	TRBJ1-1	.	TGTGCCAGCAGCTTAGTTGAGGGGTTGAATACTGAAGCTTTCTTT	CASSLVEGLNTEAFF
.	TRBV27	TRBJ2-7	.	TGTGCCAGCAGTTTCAGGGCAGGGGTTAATTCCTACGAGCAGTGCTTC	CASSFRAGVNSYEQCF
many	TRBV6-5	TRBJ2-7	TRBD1	TGTGCCAGCAGTTACTCCCGGGACAGGGTACCCGAGCAGTACTTC	CASSYSRDRVPEQYF
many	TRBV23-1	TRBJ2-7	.	TGCGCCAGCAGTCAATCCAGCCCAACGAGCGGGCACTACGAGCAGTACTTC	CASSQSSPTSGHYEQYF
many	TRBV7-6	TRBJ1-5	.	TGTGCCAGCAGCCCGTTTGGGAGGGGGGCGCCGGATCAGCCCCAGCATTTT	CASSPFGRGAPDQPQHF
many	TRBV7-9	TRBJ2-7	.	TGTGCCAGCAGCTTAGGGGTAGCGTTCTACGAGCAGTACTTC	CASSLGVAFYEQYF
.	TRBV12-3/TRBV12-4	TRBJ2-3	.	TGTGCCAGCAGTTTGGCAGGTACGCAGTATTTT	CASSLAGTQYF
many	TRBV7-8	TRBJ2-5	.	TGTGCCAGCAGCTTGTTACAGGGCCAAGAGACCCAGTACTTC	CASSLLQGQETQYF
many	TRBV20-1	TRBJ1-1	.	TGCAGTGCTAGGGGGGCTTTGAACACTGAAGCTTTCTTT	CSARGALNTEAFF
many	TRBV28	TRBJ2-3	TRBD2	TGTGCCAGCAGTTTCGAGTCGCTAGCGGGAACAGATACGCAGTATTTT	CASSFESLAGTDTQYF
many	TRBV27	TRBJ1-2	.	TGTGCCAGCAGTTTCGCGGGCGGTGACGCTTCTGGCTACACCTTC	CASSFAGGDASGYTF
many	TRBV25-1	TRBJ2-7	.	TGTGCCAGCAGTGAACGGCTTTTGAGAAGTATGTACTTC	CASSERLLRSMYF
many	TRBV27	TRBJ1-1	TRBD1	TGTGCCAGCAGTTTGACAGGGAATCTAAACACTGAAGCTTTCTTT	CASSLTGNLNTEAFF